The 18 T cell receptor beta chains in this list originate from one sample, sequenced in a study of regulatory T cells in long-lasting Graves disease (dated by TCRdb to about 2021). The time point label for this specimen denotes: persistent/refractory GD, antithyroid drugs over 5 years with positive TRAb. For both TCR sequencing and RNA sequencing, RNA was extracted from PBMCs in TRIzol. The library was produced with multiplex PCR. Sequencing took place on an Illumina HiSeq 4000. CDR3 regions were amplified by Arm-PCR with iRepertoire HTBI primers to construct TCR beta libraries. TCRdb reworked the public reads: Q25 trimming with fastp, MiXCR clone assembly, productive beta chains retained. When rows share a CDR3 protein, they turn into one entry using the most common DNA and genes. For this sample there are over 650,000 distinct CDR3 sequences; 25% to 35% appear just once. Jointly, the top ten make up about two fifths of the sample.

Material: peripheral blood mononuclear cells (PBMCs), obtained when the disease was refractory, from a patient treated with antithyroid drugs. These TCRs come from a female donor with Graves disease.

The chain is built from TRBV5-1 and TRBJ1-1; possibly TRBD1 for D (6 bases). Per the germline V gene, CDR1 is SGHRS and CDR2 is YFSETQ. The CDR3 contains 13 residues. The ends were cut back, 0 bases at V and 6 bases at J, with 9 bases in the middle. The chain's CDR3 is CASSLDTGSEAFF. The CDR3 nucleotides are TGCGCCAGCAGCTTGGACACAGGGTCTGAAGCTTTCTTT.

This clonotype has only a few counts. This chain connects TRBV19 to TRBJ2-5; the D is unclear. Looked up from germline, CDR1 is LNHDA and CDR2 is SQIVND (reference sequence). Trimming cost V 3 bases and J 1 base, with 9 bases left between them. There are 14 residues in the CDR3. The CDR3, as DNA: TGTGCCAGTAGTATGGAAAGGGCCCAAGAGACCCAGTACTTC. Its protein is CASSMERAQETQYF.

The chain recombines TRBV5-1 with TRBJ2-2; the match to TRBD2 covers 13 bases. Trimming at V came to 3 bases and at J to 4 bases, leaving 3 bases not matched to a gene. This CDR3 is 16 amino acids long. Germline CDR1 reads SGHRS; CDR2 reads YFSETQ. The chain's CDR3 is CASSSTSGRSTGELFF. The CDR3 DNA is TGCGCCAGCAGCTCGACTAGCGGGAGGAGCACCGGGGAGCTGTTTTTT. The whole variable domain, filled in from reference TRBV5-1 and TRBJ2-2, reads KAGVTQTPRYLIKTRGQQVTLSCSPISGHRSVSWYQQTPGQGLQFLFEYFSETQRNKGNFPGRFSGRQFSNSRSEMNVSTLELGDSALYLCASSSTSGRSTGELFFGEGSRLTVL.

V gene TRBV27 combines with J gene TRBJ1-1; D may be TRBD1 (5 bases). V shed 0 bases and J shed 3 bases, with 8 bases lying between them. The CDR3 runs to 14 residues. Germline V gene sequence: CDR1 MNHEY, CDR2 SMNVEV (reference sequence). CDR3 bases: TGTGCCAGCAGTTTATCGGGCAGGGACACTGAAGCTTTCTTT. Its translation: CASSLSGRDTEAFF.

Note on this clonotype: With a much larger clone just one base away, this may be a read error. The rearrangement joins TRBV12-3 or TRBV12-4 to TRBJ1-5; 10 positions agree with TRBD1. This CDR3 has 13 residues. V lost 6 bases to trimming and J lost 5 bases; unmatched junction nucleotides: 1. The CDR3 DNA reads TGTGCCAGCAGGACAGGGGGCCATCAGCCCCAGCATTTT. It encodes CASRTGGHQPQHF.

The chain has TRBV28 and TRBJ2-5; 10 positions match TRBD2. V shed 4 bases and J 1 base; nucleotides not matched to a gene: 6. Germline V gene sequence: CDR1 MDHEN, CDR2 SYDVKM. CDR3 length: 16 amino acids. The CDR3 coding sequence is TGTGCCAGCAGTTCAGCGGGAGGGCCCTCCCAAGAGACCCAGTACTTC. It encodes CASSSAGGPSQETQYF.

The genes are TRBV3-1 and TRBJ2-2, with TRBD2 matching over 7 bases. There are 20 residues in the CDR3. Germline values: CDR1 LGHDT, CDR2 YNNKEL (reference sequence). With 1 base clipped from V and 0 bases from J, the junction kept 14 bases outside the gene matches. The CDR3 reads CASSQGFRFAGAPNTGELFF. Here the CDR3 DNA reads TGTGCCAGCAGCCAAGGTTTTCGGTTCGCGGGAGCCCCGAACACCGGGGAGCTGTTTTTT.

The CDR3 spells CSVRTGRNTEAFF. The DNA of the CDR3 is TGCAGCGTAAGGACAGGGAGGAACACTGAAGCTTTCTTT. The rearrangement links TRBV29-1 to TRBJ1-1, with TRBD1 matching over 8 bases. Trimming took 6 bases from V and 1 from J; bases not matched to a gene: 4. This CDR3 comprises 13 residues. The germline CDR1 and CDR2 sequences are SQVTM and ANQGSEA. Full variable domain (outside the CDR3, taken from reference TRBV29-1 and TRBJ1-1): SAVISQKPSRDICQRGTSLTIQCQVDSQVTMMFWYRQQPGQSLTLIATANQGSEATYESGFVIDKFPISRPNLTFSTLTVSNMSPEDSSIYLCSVRTGRNTEAFFGQGTRLTVV.

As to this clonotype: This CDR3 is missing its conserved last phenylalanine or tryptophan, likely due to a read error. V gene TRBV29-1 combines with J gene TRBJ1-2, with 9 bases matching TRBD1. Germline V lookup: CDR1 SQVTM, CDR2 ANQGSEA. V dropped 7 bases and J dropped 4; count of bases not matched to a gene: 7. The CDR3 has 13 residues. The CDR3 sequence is CSGGDREGYGYTL. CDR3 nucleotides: TGCAGCGGGGGGGACAGGGAGGGCTATGGCTACACCCTC.

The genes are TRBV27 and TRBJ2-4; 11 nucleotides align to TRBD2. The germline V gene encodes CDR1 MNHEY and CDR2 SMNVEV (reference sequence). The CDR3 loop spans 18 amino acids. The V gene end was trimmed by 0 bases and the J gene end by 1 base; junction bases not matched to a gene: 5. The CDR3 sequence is CASSLSLAGGQAKNIQYF. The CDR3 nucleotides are TGTGCCAGCAGTTTATCCCTAGCGGGAGGCCAGGCCAAAAACATTCAGTACTTC.

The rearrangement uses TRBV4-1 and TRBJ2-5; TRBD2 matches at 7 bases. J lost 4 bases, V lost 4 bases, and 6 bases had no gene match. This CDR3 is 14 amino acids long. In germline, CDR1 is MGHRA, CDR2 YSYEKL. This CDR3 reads CASSLRPSGETQYF. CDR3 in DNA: TGCGCCAGCAGCCTCCGGCCTAGCGGAGAGACCCAGTACTTC.

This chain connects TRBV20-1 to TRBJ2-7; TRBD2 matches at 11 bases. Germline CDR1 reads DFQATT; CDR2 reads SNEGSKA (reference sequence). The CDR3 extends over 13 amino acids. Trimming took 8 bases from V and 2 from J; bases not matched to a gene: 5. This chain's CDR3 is CSCLAGGTYEQYF. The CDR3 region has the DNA TGCAGTTGCCTAGCGGGAGGCACCTACGAGCAGTACTTC.

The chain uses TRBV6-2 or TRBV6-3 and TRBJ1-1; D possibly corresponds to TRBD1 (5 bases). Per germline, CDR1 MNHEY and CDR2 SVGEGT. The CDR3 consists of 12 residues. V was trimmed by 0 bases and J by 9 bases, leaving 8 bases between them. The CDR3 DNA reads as TGTGCCAGCAGTTACTCCGGGGGGAAAGCTTTCTTT. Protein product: CASSYSGGKAFF.

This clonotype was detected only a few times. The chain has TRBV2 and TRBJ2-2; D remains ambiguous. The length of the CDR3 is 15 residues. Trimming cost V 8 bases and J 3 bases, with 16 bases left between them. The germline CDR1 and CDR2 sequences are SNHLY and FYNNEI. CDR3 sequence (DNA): TGTGCCAGCCGGAGTATGAGGTCACACACCGGGGAGCTGTTTTTT. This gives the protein CASRSMRSHTGELFF. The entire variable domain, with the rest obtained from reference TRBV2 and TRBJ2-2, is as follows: EPEVTQTPSHQVTQMGQEVILRCVPISNHLYFYWYRQILGQKVEFLVSFYNNEISEKSEIFDDQFSVERPDGSNFTLKIRSTKLEDSAMYFCASRSMRSHTGELFFGEGSRLTVL.

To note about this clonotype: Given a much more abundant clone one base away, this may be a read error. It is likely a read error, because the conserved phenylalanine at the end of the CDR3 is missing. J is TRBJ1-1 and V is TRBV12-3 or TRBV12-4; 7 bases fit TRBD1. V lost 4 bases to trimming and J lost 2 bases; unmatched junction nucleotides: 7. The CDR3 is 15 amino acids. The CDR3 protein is CASSSGQTYNTEAFL. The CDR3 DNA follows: TGTGCCAGCAGTTCGGGACAGACTTATAACACTGAAGCTTTCCTT.

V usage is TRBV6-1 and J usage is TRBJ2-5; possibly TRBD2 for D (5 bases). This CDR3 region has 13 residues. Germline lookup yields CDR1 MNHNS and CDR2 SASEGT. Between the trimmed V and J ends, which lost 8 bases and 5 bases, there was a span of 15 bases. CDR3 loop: CASYGPERETQYF. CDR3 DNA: TGTGCCAGCTACGGGCCGGAGCGGGAGACCCAGTACTTC.

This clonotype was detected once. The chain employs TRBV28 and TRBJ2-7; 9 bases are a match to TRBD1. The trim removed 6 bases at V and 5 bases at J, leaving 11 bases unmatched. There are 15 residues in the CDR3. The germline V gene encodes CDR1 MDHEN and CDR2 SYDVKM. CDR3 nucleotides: TGTGCCAGCAGCCCAGCGGGGACAGGGTCCCACGAGCAGTACTTC. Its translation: CASSPAGTGSHEQYF.

CDR3 in amino acids: CASSERRELDEQYF. The CDR3 DNA is TGCGCCAGCAGTGAGAGGCGGGAGTTGGACGAGCAGTACTTC. The V call is TRBV10-2, the J call TRBJ2-7; 7 nucleotides match TRBD2. Per the germline V gene, CDR1 is WSHSY and CDR2 is SAAADI. Trimming cost V 2 bases and J 5 bases; bases outside gene matches: 6. The CDR3 is 14 amino acids.